This is a list of T cell receptor beta chains from one sample in a study of patients and donors after allogeneic stem cell transplantation. TCRdb re-analysed the RT-PCR reads in MiXCR, keeping a single row per CDR3 protein. The sample consists of about a million distinct CDR3 sequences, approximately 19% of them appearing once. The sequenced material came from blood, either unsorted or a sorted T cell fraction (not recorded which). All receptors derive from a human donor who was either an allogeneic HSCT recipient or a stem cell or donor lymphocyte infusion donor (not recorded which). It is not recorded whose cells these are; they may come from a transplant donor. The CDR3 runs from the conserved cysteine through the conserved F or W. A D gene is named only where the DNA matches it firmly. Size is omitted from some rows. Given values are once, few, many or a class for expanded clones.

TRBV5-5	NA	TRBJ1-1	NA	CASIPIPGMEAFF	TGTGCCAGCATCCCAATCCCGGGTATGGAAGCTTTCTTT
TRBV7-7	TRBD2	TRBJ2-5	NA	CASSLGGASGEETQYF	TGTGCTAGCAGCTTAGGTGGGGCTAGCGGGGAAGAGACCCAGTACTTC
TRBV14	NA	TRBJ2-3	few	CASSPRALATNTDTQYF	TGTGCCAGCAGCCCCAGGGCTCTCGCTACGAACACAGATACGCAGTATTTT
TRBV11-2	NA	TRBJ2-2	few	CASSTGIRRDTGELFF	TGTGCCAGCAGCACCGGGATTCGGCGGGACACCGGGGAGCTGTTTTTT
TRBV9	NA	TRBJ2-1	few	CASSVAGEYNEQFF	TGTGCCAGCAGCGTAGCCGGGGAATACAATGAGCAGTTCTTC
TRBV7-9	NA	TRBJ1-4	NA	CASSSRGPTNEKLFF	TGTGCCAGCAGCTCCCGGGGGCCGACTAATGAAAAACTGTTTTTT
TRBV12-3/TRBV12-4	NA	TRBJ1-1	NA	CASSYPSLQLRGTEAFF	TGTGCCAGCAGCTACCCATCCCTCCAGTTGAGGGGAACTGAAGCTTTCTTT
TRBV12-3/TRBV12-4	NA	TRBJ1-1	NA	CASSFTGASTEAFF	TGTGCCAGCAGTTTTACCGGGGCGAGCACTGAAGCTTTCTTT
TRBV4-2	NA	TRBJ2-4	NA	CASSPHEGKENIQYF	TGTGCCAGCAGCCCGCACGAGGGCAAAGAAAACATTCAGTACTTC
TRBV20-1	NA	TRBJ2-7	few	CSARDPTAAYEQYF	TGCAGTGCTAGAGATCCAACAGCCGCCTACGAGCAGTACTTC
TRBV15	TRBD1	TRBJ2-2	NA	CATSRGTGVSTGELFF	TGTGCCACCAGCAGAGGGACAGGGGTGTCCACCGGGGAGCTGTTTTTT
TRBV4-2	NA	TRBJ2-2	NA	CASSHYLGELFF	TGTGCCAGCAGCCACTACTTAGGGGAGCTGTTTTTT
TRBV4-1	NA	TRBJ1-2	NA	CASSQADRKTRGYTF	TGCGCCAGCAGCCAAGCTGACAGGAAGACCCGCGGCTACACCTTC
TRBV12-3/TRBV12-4	NA	TRBJ2-1	NA	CASSLGVGPGSYNEQFF	TGTGCCAGCAGTTTAGGAGTCGGGCCAGGCTCCTACAATGAGCAGTTCTTC
TRBV20-1	NA	TRBJ2-5	NA	CSARGSTDSTQYF	TGCAGTGCTAGAGGGTCGACGGATTCGACCCAGTACTTC
TRBV20-1	TRBD1	TRBJ1-4	NA	CSAKNRGRANEKLFF	TGCAGTGCTAAGAACAGGGGGCGCGCTAATGAAAAACTGTTTTTT
TRBV20-1	NA	TRBJ2-5	few	CSALRANLDETQYF	TGCAGTGCTTTAAGGGCGAATTTGGACGAGACCCAGTACTTC
TRBV6-4	NA	TRBJ2-1	NA	CASSDGSGVGSYNEQFF	TGTGCCAGCAGTGACGGGTCAGGGGTTGGGTCCTACAATGAGCAGTTCTTC
TRBV6-5	NA	TRBJ1-2	NA	CASSYSRPLAGYGYTF	TGTGCCAGCAGTTACTCGAGACCGCTCGCGGGCTATGGCTACACCTTC
TRBV27	NA	TRBJ2-3	few	CASSFTSSDTQYF	TGTGCCAGCAGTTTCACTAGTTCCGATACGCAGTATTTT
TRBV29-1	NA	TRBJ1-1	many	CSGGGSNTEAFF	TGCAGCGGGGGAGGGTCGAACACTGAAGCTTTCTTT
TRBV12-3/TRBV12-4	NA	TRBJ1-1	NA	CASQRSGEAFF	TGTGCCAGCCAAAGGTCGGGGGAAGCTTTCTTT
TRBV6-5	TRBD2	TRBJ2-7	few	CASSYSRLASGDEQYF	TGTGCCAGCAGTTACTCTCGACTAGCGAGTGGGGACGAGCAGTACTTC
TRBV12-3/TRBV12-4	NA	TRBJ2-7	many	CASSQDFEQYF	TGTGCCAGCAGCCAAGACTTCGAGCAGTACTTC
TRBV7-3	TRBD1	TRBJ2-6	few	CASSLTRDRNLSGANVLTF	TGTGCCAGCAGCTTAACCCGGGACAGGAATCTCTCTGGGGCCAACGTCCTGACTTTC
TRBV12-3/TRBV12-4	TRBD2	TRBJ2-1	many	CASTSGLAGTNEQFF	TGTGCCAGCACCTCGGGACTAGCGGGGACCAATGAGCAGTTCTTC
TRBV12-3/TRBV12-4	NA	TRBJ1-1	many	CASSFLGGTEAFF	TGTGCCAGCAGCTTTCTGGGTGGTACTGAAGCTTTCTTT
TRBV9	TRBD2	TRBJ2-2	NA	CASSVVSGRAGVGELFF	TGTGCCAGCAGCGTAGTTAGCGGGAGGGCCGGGGTCGGGGAGCTGTTTTTT
TRBV5-5	TRBD1	TRBJ1-2	few	CASSNRDRGGYGYTF	TGTGCCAGCAGCAACCGGGACAGGGGAGGCTATGGCTACACCTTC
TRBV28	NA	TRBJ2-5	few	CASRPGTAQETQYF	TGTGCCAGCAGACCCGGGACGGCGCAAGAGACCCAGTACTTC
TRBV10-3	TRBD1	TRBJ2-7	NA	CAITQRSGTGYHEQYF	TGTGCCATCACCCAGCGTTCCGGGACAGGGTACCACGAGCAGTACTTC
TRBV20-1	NA	TRBJ1-2	few	CSARTGTQYGYTF	TGCAGTGCGAGAACCGGGACTCAATATGGCTACACCTTC
TRBV12-3/TRBV12-4	TRBD2	TRBJ2-1	NA	CASSFLSGGLAGVGNEQFF	TGTGCCAGCAGTTTCCTATCAGGCGGGCTAGCGGGAGTGGGCAATGAGCAGTTCTTC
TRBV4-3	TRBD2	TRBJ2-3	NA	CASSQDWAGGTDTQYF	TGCGCCAGCAGCCAAGATTGGGCGGGGGGCACAGATACGCAGTATTTT
TRBV30	NA	TRBJ2-1	NA	CAWSVDGTTYNEQFF	TGTGCCTGGAGTGTAGACGGGACAACCTACAATGAGCAGTTCTTC
TRBV5-6	NA	TRBJ1-1	once	CASSLGVVAFF	TGTGCCAGCAGCTTAGGGGTTGTGGCTTTCTTT
TRBV25-1	NA	TRBJ2-2	few	CASSEVPAGELFF	TGTGCCAGCAGTGAAGTCCCGGCCGGGGAGCTGTTTTTT
TRBV7-9	TRBD1	TRBJ1-2	few	CASSSLRDREGYGYTF	TGTGCCAGCAGCTCACTCCGGGACAGGGAGGGCTATGGCTACACCTTC
TRBV4-1	NA	TRBJ1-1	NA	CASSQGPVGTEAFF	TGCGCCAGCAGCCAAGGACCGGTTGGCACTGAAGCTTTCTTT
TRBV9	TRBD2	TRBJ2-4	NA	CASSVNAGGPKNIQYF	TGTGCCAGCAGCGTAAACGCGGGAGGGCCCAAAAACATTCAGTACTTC
TRBV12-3/TRBV12-4	TRBD1	TRBJ1-2	NA	CAIISGDRSNYGYTF	TGTGCCATAATTAGCGGGGACAGGAGTAACTATGGCTACACCTTC